Each of the 21 T cell receptor beta chains below was sequenced from the same sample in a study of blood T cell repertoires in COVID-19. Profiled with immunoSEQ multiplex PCR; TCRdb holds only in-frame clones, not every one. Of 55,000 to 80,000 clones listed, about 86% were seen once; the top ten hold over 25%. Input material: peripheral blood. The receptors come from a man between 65 and 85 years old with acute or convalescent COVID-19.

The chain links TRBV18 to TRBJ1-5; the D gene is possibly TRBD1 (5 bases). Trimming stripped 3 bases from V and 0 bases from J, with 9 bases between. Per germline, CDR1 KGHSH and CDR2 LQKENI. CDR3 length: 15 amino acids. CDR3 DNA sequence: TGTGCCAGCTCACCGAGACAGAATAGCAATCAGCCCCAGCATTTT. Protein sequence: CASSPRQNSNQPQHF.

This rearrangement joins TRBV4-1 to TRBJ1-1; D unresolved. The CDR3 is made up of 13 amino acids. V was cut by 0 bases and J by 8 bases, with 10 bases left in between. CDR1 and CDR2 from the germline V gene are MGHRA and YSYEKL. The CDR3 region is CASSQEGLREAFF. The CDR3 bases are TGCGCCAGCAGCCAAGAGGGCCTTAGGGAAGCTTTCTTT.

The chain couples TRBV7-2 to TRBJ2-7; 11 nucleotides align to TRBD2. Unmatched junction bases numbered 13, after V lost 3 bases and J lost 3 bases. This CDR3 is built from 18 residues. Germline V lookup: CDR1 SGHTA, CDR2 FQGNSA. The CDR3 DNA follows: TGTGCCAGCAGCTTTCCGGTAGCGGGAGGGCCCGAACGCTACGAGCAGTACTTC. As protein: CASSFPVAGGPERYEQYF.

Worth noting for this clone: At one end the junction does not follow the germline gene, possibly because of a read error. The gene calls are TRBV6-5 and TRBJ2-3; 13 bases line up with TRBD2. This CDR3 has 15 amino acids. Germline CDR1 and CDR2: MNHEY and SVGAGI. Here the CDR3 reads CASSYSTSGRPAVHF. CDR3 nucleotide sequence: TGTGCCAGCAGTTACTCGACTAGCGGGAGGCCTGCAGTACATTTT.

V is TRBV5-1 and J is TRBJ1-1, with 11 bases fitting TRBD1. This CDR3 comprises 16 residues. V lost 3 bases, J lost 4 bases, and 8 bases stayed unmatched. Germline CDR1 reads SGHRS; CDR2 reads YFSETQ. CDR3 sequence reads: CASSYGQGAVGTEAFF. The CDR3 region has the DNA TGCGCCAGCAGCTACGGACAGGGGGCGGTCGGCACTGAAGCTTTCTTT.

This chain links TRBV6-6 with TRBJ2-5, with D unclear. Trimming took 5 bases from V and 5 from J, leaving 9 bases between them. The CDR3 spans 12 residues. The germline V gene has CDR1 MNHNY and CDR2 SVGAGI (reference sequence). CDR3 sequence (DNA): TGTGCCAGCAGTAGTCAGGTTGAGACCCAGTACTTC. This gives the protein CASSSQVETQYF.

The chain uses TRBV6-5 and TRBJ2-7; the match to TRBD1 covers 7 bases. The CDR3 sequence is 14 residues long. The V gene end was trimmed by 6 bases and the J gene end by 2 bases; junction bases not matched to a gene: 7. The germline V gene has CDR1 MNHEY and CDR2 SVGAGI. This chain's CDR3 is CASRTWDRPYEQYF. The DNA for the CDR3 is TGTGCCAGCAGGACCTGGGACAGACCCTACGAGCAGTACTTC.

The rearrangement joins TRBV7-2 to TRBJ1-3; D unclear. The CDR3 totals 15 residues. V dropped 1 base and J dropped 2 bases, with 9 bases sitting between them. CDR1 and CDR2 (germline): SGHTA, FQGNSA. The DNA of the CDR3 is TGTGCCAGCAGCTTAGGCAGACTTACTGGAAACACCATATATTTT. Amino acids: CASSLGRLTGNTIYF.

V usage is TRBV6-5 and J usage is TRBJ2-1; no firm D call. Trimming cost V 0 bases and J 9 bases, with 6 bases left between them. Looked up from germline, CDR1 is MNHEY and CDR2 is SVGAGI. The CDR3 consists of 12 residues. CDR3 residues: CASSYSRSEQFF. DNA for the CDR3: TGTGCCAGCAGTTACTCGAGGAGTGAGCAGTTCTTC.

V usage is TRBV6-5 and J usage is TRBJ2-5, with a tentative D call TRBD1 (6 bases). The CDR3 contains 13 residues. Germline loops: CDR1 MNHEY, CDR2 SVGAGI. Trimming pared 4 bases from V and 8 bases from J, leaving 14 bases between. The CDR3 coding sequence is TGTGCCAGCAGTTCGAGGGGACACAGAACCCAGTACTTC. Translation gives CASSSRGHRTQYF.

V usage is TRBV7-9 and J usage is TRBJ1-2; D remains unclear. V dropped 0 bases and J dropped 4 bases, with 18 bases sitting between them. This CDR3 is built from 17 residues. The V gene's germline CDR1 is SEHNR and CDR2 FQNEAQ (reference sequence). The CDR3 DNA follows: TGTGCCAGCAGCTTAGCGGCGAACGGGGAGAATCTCTATGGCTACACCTTC. It is translated as CASSLAANGENLYGYTF.

The gene calls are TRBV30 and TRBJ2-7, with TRBD1 identical over 9 bases. The CDR3 runs 14 residues. Germline CDR1 GTSNPN, CDR2 SVGIG (reference sequence). Germline trimming cut 7 bases from V and 5 bases from J; bases unmatched to any gene: 12. In nucleotides, the CDR3 is TGTGCCTTAACTGTGGGGACAGGGCACCACGAGCAGTACTTC. It specifies CALTVGTGHHEQYF.

CDR3 nucleotides: TGTGCCAGCAGCTTAGCCCGGGACTCGGGGCTTCCACGGTATGGCTACACCTTC. Its protein is CASSLARDSGLPRYGYTF. V gene TRBV7-9 combines with J gene TRBJ1-2, with D possibly TRBD1 on 5 matching bases. Germline CDR1 reads SEHNR; CDR2 reads FQNEAQ (reference sequence). The CDR3 is made up of 18 amino acids. The V gene lost 0 bases and the J gene lost 5 bases, with 22 bases spanning the gap.

The CDR3 nucleotides read TGTGCCAGCAGCTTAGGTGGCAGGAACACCGGGGAGCTGTTTTTT. Protein sequence: CASSLGGRNTGELFF. V and J are TRBV7-2 and TRBJ2-2; D remains unclear. Germline V gene sequence: CDR1 SGHTA, CDR2 FQGNSA. V lost 1 base and J 1 base, leaving 7 bases between the germline ends. The length of the CDR3 is 15 residues.

The chain employs TRBV11-3 and TRBJ2-1; a weak D match, TRBD2 (6 bases). Trimming pared 2 bases from V and 8 bases from J, leaving 16 bases between. The length of the CDR3 is 15 residues. CDR1 is SGHNT and CDR2 is YENEEA in the germline V gene. The CDR3 nucleotides read TGTGCCAGCAGCTTAAGGGCGGGACCGCGAGATGAGCAGTTCTTC. Translation gives CASSLRAGPRDEQFF. The complete variable domain, with remaining parts taken from reference TRBV11-3 and TRBJ2-1, reads EAGVVQSPRYKIIEKKQPVAFWCNPISGHNTLYWYLQNLGQGPELLIRYENEEAVDDSQLPKDRFSAERLKGVDSTLKIQPAELGDSAVYLCASSLRAGPRDEQFFGPGTRLTVL.

This clone occurred once. V usage is TRBV6-4 and J usage is TRBJ2-1; D unresolved. The V end lost 0 bases, the J end lost 8 bases, and 17 bases lay between the germline ends. CDR1 is MRHNA and CDR2 is SNTAGT in the germline V gene. The CDR3 spans 16 residues. Here the CDR3 reads CASSDSLGPSVHEQFF. As DNA, the CDR3 is TGTGCCAGCAGTGACTCATTGGGCCCCTCGGTCCATGAGCAGTTCTTC.

The chain links TRBV28 to TRBJ2-1; 7 bases line up with TRBD1. V dropped 6 bases and J dropped 15; count of bases not matched to a gene: 8. The germline V gene has CDR1 MDHEN and CDR2 SYDVKM. There are 11 residues in the CDR3. The CDR3 coding sequence is TGTGCCAGCAGATCGACAGGGTCCCTGTTCTTC. Its translation is CASRSTGSLFF.

The genes are TRBV29-1 and TRBJ2-7; 9 bases are shared with TRBD1. Trimming removed 6 bases from V and 5 bases from J; junction bases left unmatched: 14. The CDR3 length is 15 residues. Germline lookup yields CDR1 SQVTM and CDR2 ANQGSEA. The CDR3 DNA sequence: TGCAGCGTCCAGACTCCCGGGACAGGGTCCAACGAGCAGTACTTC. Its protein is CSVQTPGTGSNEQYF.

The chain uses TRBV6-6 and TRBJ1-2; 7 nucleotides agree with TRBD1. The CDR3 is 14 residues long. The germline CDR1 and CDR2 sequences are MNHNY and SVGAGI (reference sequence). V shed 6 bases and J 5 bases; nucleotides not matched to a gene: 9. Here the CDR3 reads CASSTTGLRYGYTF. The CDR3 DNA reads as TGTGCCAGCAGCACGACAGGGTTGCGATATGGCTACACCTTC.

The chain employs TRBV5-1 and TRBJ2-3; 10 bases agree with TRBD1. This CDR3 region has 18 residues. Germline-derived CDR1 and CDR2 are SGHRS and YFSETQ. V trimming: 0 bases; J trimming: 1 base; junction bases outside the gene matches: 8. The CDR3 loop is CASSLGGQGPPGTDTQYF. As DNA, the CDR3 is TGCGCCAGCAGCTTGGGGGGACAGGGGCCTCCTGGCACAGATACGCAGTATTTT.

The V gene is TRBV29-1, the J gene TRBJ2-5; 7 bases align to TRBD2. With V trimmed by 2 bases and J by 4 bases, 4 bases remained unmatched. This CDR3 comprises 13 residues. Germline V gene sequence: CDR1 SQVTM, CDR2 ANQGSEA. The CDR3 DNA is TGCAGCGTTGAAATTCCGGGGGGAGAGACCCAGTACTTC. Translated, it gives CSVEIPGGETQYF.